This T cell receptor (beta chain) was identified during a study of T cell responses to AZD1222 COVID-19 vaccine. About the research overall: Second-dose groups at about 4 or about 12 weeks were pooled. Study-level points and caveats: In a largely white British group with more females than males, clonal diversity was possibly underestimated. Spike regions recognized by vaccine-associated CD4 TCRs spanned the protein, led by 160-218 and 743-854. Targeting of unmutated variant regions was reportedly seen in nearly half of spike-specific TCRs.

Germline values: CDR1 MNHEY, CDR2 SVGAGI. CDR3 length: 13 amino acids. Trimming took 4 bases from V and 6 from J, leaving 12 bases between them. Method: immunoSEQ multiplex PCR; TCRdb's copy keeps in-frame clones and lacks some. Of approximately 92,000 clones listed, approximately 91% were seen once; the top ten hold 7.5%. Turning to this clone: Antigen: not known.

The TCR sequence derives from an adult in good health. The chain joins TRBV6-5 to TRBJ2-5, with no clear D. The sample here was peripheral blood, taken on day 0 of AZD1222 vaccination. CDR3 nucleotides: TGTGCCAGCAGTTCACTTAGTGGGAAGACCCAGTACTTC. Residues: CASSSLSGKTQYF.